These 2 T cell receptor beta chains originate from one sample sequenced in a study of CD8 T cells in ankylosing spondylitis. Findings and caveats of the study: Within ankylosing spondylitis blood, a TCR beta motif made up of roughly eight highly homologous variants appeared to be characteristic.

TCRdb analysed the 5' RACE reads with MiXCR anew, one entry per CDR3 protein. The sample has fewer than 550,000 distinct CDR3 sequences, about 5.2% seen once; the top ten hold roughly 3.3%. No antigen has been assigned to these receptors. Sequenced sample: blood, either unsorted or a sorted T cell fraction (not recorded which). These receptors were collected from a male donor with ankylosing spondylitis.

The chain combines TRBV14 with TRBJ2-5, with TRBD1 matching over 10 bases. This CDR3 has 15 amino acids. CDR1 and CDR2 (germline): SGHDN, FVKESK. V was pared by 4 bases and J by 5 bases, with 7 bases of the junction left unmatched. CDR3 residues: CASSRGQGVMETQYF. The CDR3, as DNA: TGTGCCAGCAGCCGCGGACAGGGGGTAATGGAGACCCAGTACTTC.

V gene TRBV7-6 combines with J gene TRBJ2-2, with unresolved D. This CDR3 has 14 residues. The germline gives CDR1 SGHVS, CDR2 FNYEAQ. V was trimmed by 5 bases and J by 6 bases, leaving 13 bases between them. DNA of the CDR3: TGTGCCAGCAGCCCAGCTAGAGGAGCCGGGGAGCTGTTTTTT. Protein sequence: CASSPARGAGELFF.